The clone carrying this T cell receptor beta chain has a count of ten or more. The antigen is not known. The germline gives CDR1 SGHNT, CDR2 YYREEE (reference sequence). J gave up 2 bases and V 4 bases, and 2 bases lay outside the gene matches. The CDR3 sequence is 14 residues long. The sample belongs to a study of read filtering for tumor transcriptome and immune sequencing. Notes on the study in general: The sorted CD138-negative fraction was a mixed bone marrow immune population, not purified T cells. Approximately 80% of IR-seq clonotypes had one read, totaling about 3.3% of reads; RNA-seq: 74.6% and 44.6%. Correlation between methods rose after single-read clonotypes were removed.

From about 400 ng of RNA, a library with molecular barcoded alpha/delta and beta/gamma adaptors was made. TCRdb reprocessed the reads with MiXCR, giving one entry per CDR3 protein. The sample includes about 38,000 distinct CDR3 sequences, 12% to 15% of them seen just once. The V and J genes are TRBV5-4 and TRBJ2-7, with TRBD1 matching over 11 bases. The sequence derives from a donor aged 40 or older with multiple myeloma. The source material was a population of CD138-negative cells sorted from bone marrow. This CDR3 is CASSLDRGPYEQYF. The CDR3 nucleotides read TGTGCCAGCAGCCTGGACAGGGGGCCCTACGAGCAGTACTTC.